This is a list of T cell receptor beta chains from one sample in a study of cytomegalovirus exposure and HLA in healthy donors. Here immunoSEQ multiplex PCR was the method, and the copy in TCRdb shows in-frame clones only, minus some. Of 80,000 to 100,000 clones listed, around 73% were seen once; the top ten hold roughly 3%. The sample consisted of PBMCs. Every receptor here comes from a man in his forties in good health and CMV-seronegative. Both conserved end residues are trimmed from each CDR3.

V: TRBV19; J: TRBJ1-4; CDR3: ASSMGQSENEKLF
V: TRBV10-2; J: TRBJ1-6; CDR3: ASSESRPAGGTLH
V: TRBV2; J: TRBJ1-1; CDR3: ASSEQGWNTEAF
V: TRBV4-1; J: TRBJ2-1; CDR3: ASSQMGQGSYNEQF
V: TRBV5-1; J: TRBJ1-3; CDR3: ASRVGQGAGNTIY
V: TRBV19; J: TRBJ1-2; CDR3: ASTRPPNYGYT
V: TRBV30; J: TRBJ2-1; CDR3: AWSVLVTTNEQF
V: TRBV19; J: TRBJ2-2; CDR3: ASSNPSGGLNTGELF
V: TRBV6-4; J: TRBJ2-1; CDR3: ASSIAAKSSYNEQF
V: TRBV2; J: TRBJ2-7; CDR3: ASSRLGQGAYEQY
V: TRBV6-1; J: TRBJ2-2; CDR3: ASMGQANTGELF
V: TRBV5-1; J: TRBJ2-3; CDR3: ASSSGLAGGKGTDTQY
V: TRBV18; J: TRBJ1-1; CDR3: ASSAGGAGTEAF
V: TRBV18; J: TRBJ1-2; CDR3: ASSPLLRQETNYGYT
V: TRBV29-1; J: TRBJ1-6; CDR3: SVANSPSYNSPLH
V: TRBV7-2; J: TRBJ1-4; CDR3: ASSSGGSVRKLF
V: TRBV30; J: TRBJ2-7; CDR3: AWETGGSSYEQY
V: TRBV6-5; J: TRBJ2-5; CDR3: ASSYSDVSGEQY
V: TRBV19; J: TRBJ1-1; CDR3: ASSKDRVSTEAF
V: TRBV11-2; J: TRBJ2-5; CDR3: ASSSGTGASGQETQY
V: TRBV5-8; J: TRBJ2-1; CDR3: ASSFGTGYNEQF
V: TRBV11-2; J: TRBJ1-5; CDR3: ASSLEPRSSNQPQH
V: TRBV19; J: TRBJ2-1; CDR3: ASSITRTGNEQF
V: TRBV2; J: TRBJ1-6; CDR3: ASTHDSSYNSPLH
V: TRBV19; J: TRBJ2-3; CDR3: ASSIPSRMTSTDTQY
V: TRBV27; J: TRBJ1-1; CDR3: ASSPYTGRETEAF
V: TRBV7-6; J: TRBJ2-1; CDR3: ASSALAGETGNEQF
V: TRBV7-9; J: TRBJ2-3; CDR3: ASRGLAGATDTQY